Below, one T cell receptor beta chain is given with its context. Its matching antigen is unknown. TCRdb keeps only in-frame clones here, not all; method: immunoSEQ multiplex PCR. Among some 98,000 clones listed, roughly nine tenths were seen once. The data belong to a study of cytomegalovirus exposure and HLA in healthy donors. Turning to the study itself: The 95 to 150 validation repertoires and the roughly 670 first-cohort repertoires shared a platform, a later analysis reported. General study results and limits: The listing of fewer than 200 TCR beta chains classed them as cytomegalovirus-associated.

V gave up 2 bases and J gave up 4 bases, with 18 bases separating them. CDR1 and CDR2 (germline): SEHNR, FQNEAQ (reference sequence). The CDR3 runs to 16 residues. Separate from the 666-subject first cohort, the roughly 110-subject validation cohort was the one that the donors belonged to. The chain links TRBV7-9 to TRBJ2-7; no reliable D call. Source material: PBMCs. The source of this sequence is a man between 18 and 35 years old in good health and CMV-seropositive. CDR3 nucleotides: TGTGCCAGCAGCTTACTCCCTGGCGGAACTGGGTACGAGCAGTACTTC. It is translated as CASSLLPGGTGYEQYF.